This T cell receptor (beta chain) originates from a study of blood T cells in healthy people across ages. In its sample, this clonotype was seen a few times. A J-beta primer mix and a sample-barcoded 5' primer were used in a second PCR of roughly 7 to 12 cycles. One entry per CDR3 protein, called by TCRdb with MiXCR from the 5' RACE reads. The sample includes about 720,000 distinct CDR3 sequences, roughly 25% seen only once; the top ten take more than 3%. The germline V and J ends were trimmed by 6 bases and 3 bases, with 14 bases remaining between them. The CDR3 loop spans 14 amino acids. This same sample was also part of a study on T cells of mothers and their children.

This sequence joins TRBV12-3 or TRBV12-4 and TRBJ1-1; TRBD1 might be the D (5 bases). The source is a boy aged 5-17 years in good health. The material sequenced was blood. The CDR3 DNA sequence: TGTGCCAGCAGAGACCAGGGATTTTACACTGAAGCTTTCTTT. It yields the protein CASRDQGFYTEAFF.